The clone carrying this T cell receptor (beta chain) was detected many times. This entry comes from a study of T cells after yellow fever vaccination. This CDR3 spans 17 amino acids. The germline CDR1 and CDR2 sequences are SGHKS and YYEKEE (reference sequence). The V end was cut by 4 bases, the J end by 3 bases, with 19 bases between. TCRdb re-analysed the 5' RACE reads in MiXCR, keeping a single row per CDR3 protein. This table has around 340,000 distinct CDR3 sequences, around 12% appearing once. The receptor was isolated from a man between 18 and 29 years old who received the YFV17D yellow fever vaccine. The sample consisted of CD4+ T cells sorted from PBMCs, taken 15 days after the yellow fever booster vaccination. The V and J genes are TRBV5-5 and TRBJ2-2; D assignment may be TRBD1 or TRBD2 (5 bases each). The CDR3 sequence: CASSAASGLRDTGELFF. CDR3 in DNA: TGTGCCAGCAGCGCAGCCTCGGGGCTTAGGGACACCGGGGAGCTGTTTTTT. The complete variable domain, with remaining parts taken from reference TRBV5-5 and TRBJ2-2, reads DAGVTQSPTHLIKTRGQQVTLRCSPISGHKSVSWYQQVLGQGPQFIFQYYEKEERGRGNFPDRFSARQFPNYSSELNVNALLLGDSALYLCASSAASGLRDTGELFFGEGSRLTVL.